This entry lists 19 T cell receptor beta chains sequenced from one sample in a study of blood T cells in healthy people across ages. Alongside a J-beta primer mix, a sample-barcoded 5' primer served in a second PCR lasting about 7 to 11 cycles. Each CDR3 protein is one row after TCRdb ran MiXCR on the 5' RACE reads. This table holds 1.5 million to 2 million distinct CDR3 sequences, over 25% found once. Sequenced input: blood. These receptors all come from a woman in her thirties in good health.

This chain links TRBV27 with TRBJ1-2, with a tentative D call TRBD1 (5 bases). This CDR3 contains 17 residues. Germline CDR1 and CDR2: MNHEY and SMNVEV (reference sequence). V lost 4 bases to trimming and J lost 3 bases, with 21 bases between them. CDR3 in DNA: TGTGCCAGCAGTTCTACCCTTGTACGGGACGACGACTATGGCTACACCTTC. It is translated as CASSSTLVRDDDYGYTF.

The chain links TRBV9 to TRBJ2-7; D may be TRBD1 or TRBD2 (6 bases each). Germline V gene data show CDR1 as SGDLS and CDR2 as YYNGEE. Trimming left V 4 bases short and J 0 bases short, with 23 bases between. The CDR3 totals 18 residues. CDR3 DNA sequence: TGTGCCAGCAGCCCGAGGGGGGACTCCGGTCAATACTCCTACGAGCAGTACTTC. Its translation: CASSPRGDSGQYSYEQYF.

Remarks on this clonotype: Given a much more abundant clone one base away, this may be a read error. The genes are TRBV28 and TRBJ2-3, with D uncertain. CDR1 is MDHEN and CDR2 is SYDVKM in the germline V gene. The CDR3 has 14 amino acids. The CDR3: CASSPFFSTDTQDF. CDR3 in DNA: TGTGCCAGCAGCCCTTTCTTTAGCACAGATACGCAGGATTTT.

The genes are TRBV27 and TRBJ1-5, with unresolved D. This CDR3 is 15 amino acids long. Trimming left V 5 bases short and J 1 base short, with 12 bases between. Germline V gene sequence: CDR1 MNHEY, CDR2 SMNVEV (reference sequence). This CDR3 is CASSRWQASNQPQHF. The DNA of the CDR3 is TGTGCCAGCAGTAGGTGGCAGGCGAGCAATCAGCCCCAGCATTTT.

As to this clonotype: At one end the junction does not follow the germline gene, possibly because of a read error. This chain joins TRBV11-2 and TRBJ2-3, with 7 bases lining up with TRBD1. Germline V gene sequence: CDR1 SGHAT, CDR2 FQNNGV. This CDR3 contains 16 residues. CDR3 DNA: TGTGCCAGCAGCTCAAGACAGGGCCGAGGCACAGATACGCGGTATTTT. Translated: CASSSRQGRGTDTRYF.

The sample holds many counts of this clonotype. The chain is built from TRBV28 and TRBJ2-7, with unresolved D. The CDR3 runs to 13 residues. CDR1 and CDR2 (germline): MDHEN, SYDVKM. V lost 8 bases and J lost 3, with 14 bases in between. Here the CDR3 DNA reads TGTGCCAGCTCTCAGGTACCGATCTACGAGCAGTACTTC. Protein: CASSQVPIYEQYF.

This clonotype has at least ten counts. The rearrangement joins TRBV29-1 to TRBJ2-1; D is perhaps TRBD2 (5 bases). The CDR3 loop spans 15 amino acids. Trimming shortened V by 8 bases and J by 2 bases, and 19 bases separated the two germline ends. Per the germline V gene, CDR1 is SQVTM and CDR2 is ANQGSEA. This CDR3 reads CSPTGGSLPYNEQFF. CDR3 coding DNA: TGCAGCCCCACCGGCGGGTCATTACCCTACAATGAGCAGTTCTTC.

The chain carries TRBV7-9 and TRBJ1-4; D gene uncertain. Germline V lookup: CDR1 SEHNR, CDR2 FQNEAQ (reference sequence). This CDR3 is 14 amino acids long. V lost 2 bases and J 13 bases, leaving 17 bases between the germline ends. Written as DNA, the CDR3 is TGTGCCAGCAGCTTACTTATGACCGCCTCGCGACTGTTTTTT. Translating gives CASSLLMTASRLFF.

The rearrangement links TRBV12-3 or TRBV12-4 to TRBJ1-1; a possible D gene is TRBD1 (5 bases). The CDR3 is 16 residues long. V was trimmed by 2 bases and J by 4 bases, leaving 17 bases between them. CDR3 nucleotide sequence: TGTGCCAGCAGTTTAACTGGTGGGGCGCTGACCACTGAAGCTTTCTTT. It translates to CASSLTGGALTTEAFF.

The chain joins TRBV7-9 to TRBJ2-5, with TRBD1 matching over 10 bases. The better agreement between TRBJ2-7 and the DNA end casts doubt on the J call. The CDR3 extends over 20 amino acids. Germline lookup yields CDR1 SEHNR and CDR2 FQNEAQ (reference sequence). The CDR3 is CASSLAIGKVRDRGPYEQYF. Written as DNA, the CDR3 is TGTGCCAGCAGCTTAGCTATAGGGAAGGTCCGGGACAGGGGACCGTACGAGCAGTACTTC.

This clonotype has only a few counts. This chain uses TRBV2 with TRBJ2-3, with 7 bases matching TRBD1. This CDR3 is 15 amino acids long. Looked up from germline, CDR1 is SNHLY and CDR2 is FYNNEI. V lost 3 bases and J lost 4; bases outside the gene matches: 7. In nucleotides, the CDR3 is TGTGCCAGCAGTGATCGAGACAGGGTAGCAGATACGCAGTATTTT. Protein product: CASSDRDRVADTQYF. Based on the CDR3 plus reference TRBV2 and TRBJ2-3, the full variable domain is EPEVTQTPSHQVTQMGQEVILRCVPISNHLYFYWYRQILGQKVEFLVSFYNNEISEKSEIFDDQFSVERPDGSNFTLKIRSTKLEDSAMYFCASSDRDRVADTQYFGPGTRLTVL.

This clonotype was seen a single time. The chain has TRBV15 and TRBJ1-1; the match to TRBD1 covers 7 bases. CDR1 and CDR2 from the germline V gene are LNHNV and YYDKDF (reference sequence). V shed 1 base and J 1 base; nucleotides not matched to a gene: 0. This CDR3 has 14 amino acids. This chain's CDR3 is CATSRGQGNTEAFF. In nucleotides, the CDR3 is TGTGCCACCAGCAGAGGACAGGGGAACACTGAAGCTTTCTTT.

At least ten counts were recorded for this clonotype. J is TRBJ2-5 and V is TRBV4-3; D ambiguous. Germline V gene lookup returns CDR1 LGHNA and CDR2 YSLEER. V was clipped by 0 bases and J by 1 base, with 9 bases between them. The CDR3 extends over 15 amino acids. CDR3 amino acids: CASSQDFDFQETQYF. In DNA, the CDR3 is TGCGCCAGCAGCCAAGATTTCGACTTCCAAGAGACCCAGTACTTC.

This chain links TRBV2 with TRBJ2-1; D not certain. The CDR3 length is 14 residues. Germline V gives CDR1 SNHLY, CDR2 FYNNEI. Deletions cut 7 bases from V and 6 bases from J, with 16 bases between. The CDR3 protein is CASNIRTVTNEQFF. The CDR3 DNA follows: TGTGCCAGCAATATTAGGACGGTCACCAATGAGCAGTTCTTC.

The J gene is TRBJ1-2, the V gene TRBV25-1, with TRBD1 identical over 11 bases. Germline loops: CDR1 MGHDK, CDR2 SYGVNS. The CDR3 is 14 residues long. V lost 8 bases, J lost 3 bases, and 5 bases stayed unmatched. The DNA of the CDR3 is TGTGCCAGCTCTGGGACAGGGGGGCACTATGGCTACACCTTC. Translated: CASSGTGGHYGYTF.

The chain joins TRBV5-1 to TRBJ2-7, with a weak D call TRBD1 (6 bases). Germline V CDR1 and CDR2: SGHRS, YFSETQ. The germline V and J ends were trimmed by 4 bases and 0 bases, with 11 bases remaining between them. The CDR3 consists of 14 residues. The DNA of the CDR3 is TGCGCCAGCAGCGGGGACATTGGCTCCTACGAGCAGTACTTC. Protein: CASSGDIGSYEQYF. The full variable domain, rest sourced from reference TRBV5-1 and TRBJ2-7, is KAGVTQTPRYLIKTRGQQVTLSCSPISGHRSVSWYQQTPGQGLQFLFEYFSETQRNKGNFPGRFSGRQFSNSRSEMNVSTLELGDSALYLCASSGDIGSYEQYFGPGTRLTVT.

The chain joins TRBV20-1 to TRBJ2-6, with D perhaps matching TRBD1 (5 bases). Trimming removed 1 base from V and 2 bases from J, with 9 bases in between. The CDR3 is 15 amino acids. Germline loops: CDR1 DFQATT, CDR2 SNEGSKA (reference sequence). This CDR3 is CSARVPDTGANVLTF. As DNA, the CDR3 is TGCAGTGCTAGAGTCCCGGACACTGGGGCCAACGTCCTGACTTTC.

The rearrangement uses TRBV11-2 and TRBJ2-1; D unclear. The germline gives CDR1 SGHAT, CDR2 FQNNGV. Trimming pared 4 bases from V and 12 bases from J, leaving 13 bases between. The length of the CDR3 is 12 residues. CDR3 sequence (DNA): TGTGCCAGCAGCTCCGAAGGCCGTCGGCAGTTCTTC. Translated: CASSSEGRRQFF. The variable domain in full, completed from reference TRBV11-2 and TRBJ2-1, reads EAGVAQSPRYKIIEKRQSVAFWCNPISGHATLYWYQQILGQGPKLLIQFQNNGVVDDSQLPKDRFSAERLKGVDSTLKIQPAKLEDSAVYLCASSSEGRRQFFGPGTRLTVL.

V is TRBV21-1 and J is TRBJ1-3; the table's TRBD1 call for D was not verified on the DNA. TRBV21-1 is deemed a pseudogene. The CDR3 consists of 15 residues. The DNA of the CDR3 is TGTGCCAGCAGCAAATGGGCCGGGACTGGAAACACCATATATTTT. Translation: CASSKWAGTGNTIYF.